A single T cell receptor beta chain is shown here with its context. This sample includes further DNA sequences coding for the same CDR3. Trimming took 3 bases from V and 4 from J, leaving 4 bases between them. Germline V CDR1 and CDR2: LGHDT, YNNKEL (reference sequence). The CDR3 is made up of 11 amino acids. The data stem from a study of control samples from healthy donors and cancer patients. Assay used: immunoSEQ multiplex PCR; TCRdb lists only in-frame clones, some missing. The sample contains 160,000 or so clones, roughly 95% of which appear only once. The V gene is TRBV3-1 (or the pseudogene TRBV3-2), the J gene TRBJ2-7, with no clear D. The sequence was obtained from a woman aged 25-40 years in good health. The sample taken for sequencing was blood. In nucleotides, the CDR3 is TGTGCCAGCAGCCAGGGGTACGAGCAGTACTTC. This gives the protein CASSQGYEQYF.